What follows describes a single T cell receptor beta chain. The entry originates in a study of blood T cell repertoires in COVID-19. The CDR3 consists of 13 residues. Trimming took off 6 bases at V and 7 bases at J, with 10 bases between the two ends. Source study methods: Amplification with reference gene primers provided the estimates of nucleated cell counts. Sequencing was performed with immunoSEQ multiplex PCR; in TCRdb, only in-frame clones are kept and a portion is missing. V and J calls and clone size are those listed in that table; D and trimming were worked out from the DNA. The data hold around 100,000 clones, with approximately 81% observed a single time.

The rearrangement links TRBV12-3 or TRBV12-4 to TRBJ1-6, with D maybe TRBD1 (5 bases). Sequences were obtained from peripheral blood. This clonotype was obtained from a man aged 45 to 65 with acute or convalescent COVID-19. The CDR3 loop is CASRAQENSPLHF. Written as DNA, the CDR3 is TGTGCCAGCAGAGCACAGGAGAATTCACCCCTCCACTTT.